This T cell receptor (beta chain) is drawn from a study of T-cell reconstitution after alpha-beta-depleted transplantation in children. TCRbeta library preparation incorporated unique molecular identifiers. A single record per CDR3 protein comes from TCRdb applying MiXCR to the PCR reads. The data contain some 81,000 distinct CDR3 sequences, 12% to 15% of them singletons. This clonotype was observed a handful of times. Its antigen is not identified. The study, taken as a whole, reports: One year after transplant, T-cell counts and diversity came mostly from newly produced T cells.

Germline CDR1 SGHVS, CDR2 FQNEAQ. This CDR3 is built from 15 residues. V was pared by 6 bases and J by 6 bases, with 7 bases of the junction left unmatched. The sequences come from PBMCs, mostly from graft donor cells, collected 180 days after TCRalphabeta/CD19-depleted stem cell transplant. This chain uses TRBV7-8 with TRBJ2-1; the match to TRBD2 covers 11 bases. The TCR sequence derives from a male patient between 2 and 15 years old who had a stem cell transplant for acute lymphoblastic leukemia, so the T cells may come from the graft donor. CDR3 nucleotides: TGTGCCAGCAGTACATTAGCGGGAGGGCCCAATGAGCAGTTCTTC. Translated: CASSTLAGGPNEQFF.